The rows below give T cell receptor beta chains drawn from one sample of a study of long-term antiretroviral therapy in people with HIV. Generated by immunoSEQ multiplex PCR, the TCRdb table keeps only in-frame clones and is missing some. The data contain 25,000 to 30,000 clones, around 79% of them singletons. Specimen: unsorted PBMCs, collected 2.1 years after starting antiretroviral therapy. These receptors all come from a man aged 30 to 45 with HIV. Each CDR3 is given with its conserved first and last residue. A D gene is named only where the DNA matches it firmly. Only some rows state a clone size, as once, few, many or a class for expanded clones.

v_call	j_call	clone_size	d_call	cdr3_aa	cdr3_nt
TRBV5-1	TRBJ2-5	.	TRBD2	CASSDAGLGRETQYF	TGCGCCAGCAGCGATGCGGGACTAGGGAGAGAGACCCAGTACTTC
TRBV19	TRBJ2-1	.	.	CATRLDLLGGEQFF	TGTGCCACCAGATTAGACCTTTTGGGGGGTGAGCAGTTCTTC
TRBV18	TRBJ2-1	.	TRBD2	CASSPRAGNNEQFF	TGTGCCAGCTCACCACGAGCGGGGAACAATGAGCAGTTCTTC
TRBV7-9	TRBJ1-1	.	.	CAAGQVNTEAFF	TGTGCCGCGGGCCAGGTTAACACTGAAGCTTTCTTT
TRBV5-4	TRBJ1-6	.	.	CASSLDGTGNSPLHF	TGTGCCAGCAGCCTAGACGGTACCGGGAATTCACCCCTCCACTTT
TRBV27	TRBJ2-5	once	TRBD2	CASSLSRGGGSETQYF	TGTGCCAGCAGTTTATCGAGGGGAGGCGGGAGTGAGACCCAGTACTTC
TRBV27	TRBJ2-7	few	.	CASSLGLTYEQYF	TGTGCCAGCAGTTTGGGGCTTACTTACGAGCAGTACTTC
TRBV10-1	TRBJ1-5	few	.	CARNSNQPQHF	TGCGCCAGGAATAGCAATCAGCCCCAGCATTTT
TRBV28	TRBJ2-3	.	.	CASSLAEPPCQYF	TGTGCCAGCAGTTTAGCTGAACCGCCGTGCCAGTATTTT
TRBV2	TRBJ1-1	.	.	CASRAGKATEAFF	TGTGCCAGCAGGGCCGGGAAAGCCACTGAAGCTTTCTTT
TRBV10-3	TRBJ2-7	.	TRBD1	CAISGDSGGYEQYF	TGTGCCATCAGTGGGGACAGTGGTGGCTACGAGCAGTACTTC
TRBV19	TRBJ1-5	.	.	CASSIRDRDQPQHF	TGTGCCAGTAGTATCCGGGACCGAGATCAGCCCCAGCATTTT
TRBV27	TRBJ2-6	.	.	CASSGQTRSGANVLTF	TGTGCCAGCAGTGGACAGACCCGCTCTGGGGCCAACGTCCTGACTTTC
TRBV10-3	TRBJ2-3	.	TRBD1	CAISESGQGTDTQYF	TGTGCCATCAGTGAGTCGGGACAGGGCACAGATACGCAGTATTTT
TRBV9	TRBJ2-2	once	.	CASENGRTGELFF	TGTGCCAGCGAGAACGGGCGTACCGGGGAGCTGTTTTTT
TRBV27	TRBJ2-3	.	TRBD1	CASSPPGTGLPDTQYF	TGTGCCAGCAGTCCTCCGGGGACAGGTCTTCCAGATACGCAGTATTTT